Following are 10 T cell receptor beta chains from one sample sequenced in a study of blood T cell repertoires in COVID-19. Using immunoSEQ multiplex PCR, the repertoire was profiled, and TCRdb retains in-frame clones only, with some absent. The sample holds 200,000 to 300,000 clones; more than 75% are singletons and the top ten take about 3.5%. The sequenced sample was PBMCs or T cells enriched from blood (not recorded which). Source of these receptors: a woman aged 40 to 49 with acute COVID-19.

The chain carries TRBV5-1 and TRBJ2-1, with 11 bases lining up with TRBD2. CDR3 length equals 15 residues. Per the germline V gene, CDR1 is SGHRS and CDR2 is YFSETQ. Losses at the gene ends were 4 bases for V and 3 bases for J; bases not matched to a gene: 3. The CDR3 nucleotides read TGCGCCAGCAGCCCCGGGACTAGCGGCTACAATGAGCAGTTCTTC. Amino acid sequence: CASSPGTSGYNEQFF.

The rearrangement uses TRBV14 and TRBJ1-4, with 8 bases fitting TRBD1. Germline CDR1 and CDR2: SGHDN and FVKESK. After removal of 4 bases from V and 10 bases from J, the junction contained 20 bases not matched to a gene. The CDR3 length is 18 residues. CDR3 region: CASSLRGGQAGEGRKLFF. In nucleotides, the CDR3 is TGTGCCAGCAGCCTCAGGGGGGGACAGGCCGGAGAGGGGAGAAAACTGTTTTTT.

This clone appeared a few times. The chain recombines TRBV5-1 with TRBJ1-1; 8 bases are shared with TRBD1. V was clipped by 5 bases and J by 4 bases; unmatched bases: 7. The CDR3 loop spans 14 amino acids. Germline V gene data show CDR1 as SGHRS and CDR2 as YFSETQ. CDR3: CASRSTGVGTEAFF. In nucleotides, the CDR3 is TGCGCCAGCAGATCGACAGGGGTTGGCACTGAAGCTTTCTTT.

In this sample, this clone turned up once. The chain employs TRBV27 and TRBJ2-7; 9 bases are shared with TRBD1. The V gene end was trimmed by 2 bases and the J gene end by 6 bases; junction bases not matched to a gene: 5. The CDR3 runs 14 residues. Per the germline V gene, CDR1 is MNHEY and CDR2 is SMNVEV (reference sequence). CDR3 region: CASSLGTGLGEQYF. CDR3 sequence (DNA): TGTGCCAGCAGTTTAGGGACAGGGCTTGGCGAGCAGTACTTC.

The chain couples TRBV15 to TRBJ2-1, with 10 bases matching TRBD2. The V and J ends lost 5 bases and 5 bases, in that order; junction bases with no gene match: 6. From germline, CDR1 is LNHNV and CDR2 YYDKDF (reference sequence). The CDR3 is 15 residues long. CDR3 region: CATSRRTSGHNEQFF. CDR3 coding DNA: TGTGCCACCAGCCGGAGGACTAGCGGACACAATGAGCAGTTCTTC.

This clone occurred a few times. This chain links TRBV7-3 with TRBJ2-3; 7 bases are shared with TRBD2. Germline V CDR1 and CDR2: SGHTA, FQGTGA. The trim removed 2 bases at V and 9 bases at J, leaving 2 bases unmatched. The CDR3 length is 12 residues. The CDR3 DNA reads TGTGCCAGCAGCTTAGGCGGGAGCACGCAGTATTTT. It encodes CASSLGGSTQYF.

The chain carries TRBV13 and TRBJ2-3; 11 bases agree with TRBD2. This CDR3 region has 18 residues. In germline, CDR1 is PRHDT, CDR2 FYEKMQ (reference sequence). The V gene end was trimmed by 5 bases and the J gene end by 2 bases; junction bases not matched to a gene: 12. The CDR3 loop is CASSDQVSGRAFTDTQYF. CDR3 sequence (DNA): TGTGCCAGCAGCGATCAAGTTAGCGGGAGGGCCTTCACAGATACGCAGTATTTT.

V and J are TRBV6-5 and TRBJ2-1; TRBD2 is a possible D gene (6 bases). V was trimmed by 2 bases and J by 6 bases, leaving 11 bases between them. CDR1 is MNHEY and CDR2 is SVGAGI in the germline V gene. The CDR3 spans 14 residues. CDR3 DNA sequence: TGTGCCAGCAGTTACCTGATGACTAGCAATGAGCAGTTCTTC. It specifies CASSYLMTSNEQFF.

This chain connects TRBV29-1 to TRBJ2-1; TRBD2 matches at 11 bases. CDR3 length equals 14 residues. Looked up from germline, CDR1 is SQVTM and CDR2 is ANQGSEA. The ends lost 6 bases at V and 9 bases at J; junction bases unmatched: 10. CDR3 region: CSVETSLAGGEQFF. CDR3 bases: TGCAGCGTAGAGACGTCTCTAGCGGGAGGTGAGCAGTTCTTC.

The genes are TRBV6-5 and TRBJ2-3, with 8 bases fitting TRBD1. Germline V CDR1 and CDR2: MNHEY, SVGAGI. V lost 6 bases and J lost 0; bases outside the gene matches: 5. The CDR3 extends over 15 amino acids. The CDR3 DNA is TGTGCCAGCAGGCGGACAGGGACTAGCACAGATACGCAGTATTTT. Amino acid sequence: CASRRTGTSTDTQYF.